This T cell receptor (beta chain) was obtained from a study of cytomegalovirus exposure and HLA in healthy donors. Across the whole study: In a later analysis, the 100 to 150 validation repertoires were reported to have used the same platform as the approximately 670 first-cohort repertoires.

The approximately 130-subject validation cohort, separate from the approximately 670-subject first cohort, included the donors. V trimming: 5 bases; J trimming: 1 base; junction bases outside the gene matches: 13. Germline CDR1 and CDR2: SGHAT and FQDESV (reference sequence). The CDR3 consists of 17 residues. A remark on this clone: Its antigen is unknown.

Assay used: immunoSEQ multiplex PCR; TCRdb lists only in-frame clones, some missing. The repertoire consists of about 330,000 clones, with roughly 89% occurring once and the leading ten covering 0.7% to 0.85%. Study-wide results and limits: Subsequent analysis of the approximately 120 validation repertoires found a tendency for first-cohort TCR clusters to co-occur. A list of about 180 TCR beta chains associated with cytomegalovirus was given.

The sequenced sample consisted of PBMCs. The chain employs TRBV11-1 and TRBJ2-7; 8 bases line up with TRBD2. The TCR comes from a woman in her late teens or twenties in good health and CMV-seronegative. In DNA, the CDR3 is TGTGCCAGCAGCCCCGCCGGGGCGGGAGGAAGATCCTACGAGCAGTACTTC. This codes for CASSPAGAGGRSYEQYF. The variable domain in full, completed from reference TRBV11-1 and TRBJ2-7, reads EAEVAQSPRYKITEKSQAVAFWCDPISGHATLYWYRQILGQGPELLVQFQDESVVDDSQLPKDRFSAERLKGVDSTLKIQPAELGDSAMYLCASSPAGAGGRSYEQYFGPGTRLTVT.